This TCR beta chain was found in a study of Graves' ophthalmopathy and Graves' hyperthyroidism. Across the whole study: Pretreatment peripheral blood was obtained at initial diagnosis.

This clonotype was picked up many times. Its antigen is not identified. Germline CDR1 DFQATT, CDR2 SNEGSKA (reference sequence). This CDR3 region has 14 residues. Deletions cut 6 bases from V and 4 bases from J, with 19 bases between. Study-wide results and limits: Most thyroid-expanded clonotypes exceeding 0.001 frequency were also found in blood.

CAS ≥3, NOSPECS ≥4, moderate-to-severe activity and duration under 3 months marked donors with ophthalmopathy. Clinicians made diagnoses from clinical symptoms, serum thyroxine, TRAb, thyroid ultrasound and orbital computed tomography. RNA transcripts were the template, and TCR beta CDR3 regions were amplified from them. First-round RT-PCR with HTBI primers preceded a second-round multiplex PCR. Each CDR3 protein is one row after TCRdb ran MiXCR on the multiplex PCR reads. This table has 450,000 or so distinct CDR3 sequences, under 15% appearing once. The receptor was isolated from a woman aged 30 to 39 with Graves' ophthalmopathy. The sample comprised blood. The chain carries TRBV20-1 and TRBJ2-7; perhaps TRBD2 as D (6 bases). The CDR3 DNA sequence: TGCAGTGCCGTTAAGTCGGGAGCGGGTTACGAGCAGTACTTC. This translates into CSAVKSGAGYEQYF.